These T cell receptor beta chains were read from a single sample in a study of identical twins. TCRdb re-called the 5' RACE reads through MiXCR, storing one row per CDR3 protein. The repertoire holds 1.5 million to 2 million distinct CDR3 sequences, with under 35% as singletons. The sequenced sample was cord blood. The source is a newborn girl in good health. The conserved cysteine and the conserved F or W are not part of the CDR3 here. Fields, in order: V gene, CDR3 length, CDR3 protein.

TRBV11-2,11,ASSAQGANVLT
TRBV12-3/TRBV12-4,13,ASSLRTGGTREQF
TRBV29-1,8,SVGTHGAF
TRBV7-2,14,ASSLRAGKGNQPQH
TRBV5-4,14,ASSLLSGLTGDTQY
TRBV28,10,ASRLGGDEQF
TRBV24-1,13,ATSDGTGTAFGYT
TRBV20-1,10,SASTGVGEQF
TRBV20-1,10,SARRPSDEQF
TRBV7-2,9,ASGYNYGYT
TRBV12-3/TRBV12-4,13,ASSLRDTDQETQY
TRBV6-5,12,ASSYGRTQETQF
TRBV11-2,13,ASSSWGGSHNEQY
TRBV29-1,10,SAGTGMYEQY
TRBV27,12,ASSNTAGRYGYT
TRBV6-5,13,AGSYSRQGNQPQH
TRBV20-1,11,SAHLDPAYEQY
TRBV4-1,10,ASSQLRDEQF
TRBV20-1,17,SARDLGTSGRSSYNEQY
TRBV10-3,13,AIGGTARGGSPLH
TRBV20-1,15,SARGASYGLRPYEQY
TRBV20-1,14,SATIRGALANYGYT
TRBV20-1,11,SARTTYGDTQY
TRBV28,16,ASSPALGSPSSCNEQF
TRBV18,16,ASSPRNGGQVRNQPQH
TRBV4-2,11,ASSQAGPYEQY
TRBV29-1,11,SVNGPVTDTQY
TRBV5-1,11,ASRWGQDTEAF
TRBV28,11,ASRTQGADTQY
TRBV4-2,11,ASSQEIRQSMY
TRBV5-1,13,ASSLWQRNTGELF
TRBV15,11,ATSRALFYEQY
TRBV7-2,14,ASSSRVPSMNTEAF
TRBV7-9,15,ASSLASLGDVRNTIY
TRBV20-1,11,SAADTANSPLH
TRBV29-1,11,SVDSSSRDEQY
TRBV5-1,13,ASSLEDSSTDTQY
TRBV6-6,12,ASSYAGNSYGYT
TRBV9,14,ASSGNRAPAYNEQF
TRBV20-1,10,SARVRDQPQH
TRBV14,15,ASSPIWGTSGTDTQY